The rows below give T cell receptor beta chains drawn from one sample of a study of OX40 agonist ivuxolimab in advanced cancers. Some clones are missing from TCRdb's copy, which holds only in-frame ones; the method was immunoSEQ multiplex PCR. The data show about 48,000 clones, about four fifths seen once. The sample consisted of CD4+ or CD8+ T cells sorted from blood, taken in a trial of the OX40 agonist ivuxolimab. These receptors originate from an adult with an advanced solid tumor such as melanoma, head and neck, liver or kidney cancer. The CDR3 runs from the conserved cysteine through the conserved F or W. The D gene is left open where the match is weak. Clone size appears in some rows only: once, few, many, or a class for an expanded clone.

J gene	D gene	V gene	clone size	CDR3 protein	CDR3 DNA
TRBJ2-3	NA	TRBV7-2	NA	CASRSASAGLHTDTQYF	TGTGCCAGCAGGTCAGCCTCCGCGGGACTTCACACAGATACGCAGTATTTT
TRBJ2-3	TRBD2	TRBV18	once	CASSPPSTSADTQYF	TGTGCCAGCTCACCACCCTCTACTAGCGCAGATACGCAGTATTTT
TRBJ2-7	NA	TRBV11-2	NA	CASSLTSYEQYF	TGTGCCAGCAGCTTAACGTCCTACGAGCAGTACTTC
TRBJ1-5	NA	TRBV9	NA	CASSVTGRYNQPQHF	TGTGCCAGCAGCGTTACGGGACGGTATAATCAGCCCCAGCATTTT
TRBJ2-2	NA	TRBV7-3	NA	CASSLSYTGELFF	TGTGCCAGCAGCTTATCCTACACCGGGGAGCTGTTTTTT
TRBJ2-7	NA	TRBV18	few	CASSLLTYEQYF	TGTGCCAGCTCACTACTAACCTACGAGCAGTACTTC
TRBJ2-3	NA	TRBV5-6	NA	CASSLAASTDTQYF	TGTGCCAGCAGCTTGGCAGCTAGCACAGATACGCAGTATTTT
TRBJ1-5	NA	TRBV7-9	NA	CASSFQGSQPQHF	TGTGCCAGCAGCTTTCAGGGATCTCAGCCCCAGCATTTT
TRBJ1-4	TRBD1	TRBV9	NA	CASSAGGKLFF	TGTGCCAGCAGCGCAGGGGGAAAACTGTTTTTT
TRBJ1-6	NA	TRBV18	NA	CASSPGTRGNSPLHF	TGTGCCAGCTCACCCGGGACACGGGGGAACTCACCCCTCCACTTT
TRBJ1-2	TRBD1	TRBV6-6	NA	CASSDDRGLNGYTF	TGTGCCAGCAGTGACGACAGGGGGCTTAATGGCTACACCTTC
TRBJ2-7	TRBD2	TRBV5-4	once	CASSYGRARNEQYF	TGTGCCAGCAGCTACGGGAGGGCCCGAAACGAGCAGTACTTC
TRBJ1-1	NA	TRBV6-6	NA	CASSREITEAFF	TGTGCCAGCAGTCGCGAAATCACTGAAGCTTTCTTT
TRBJ1-2	TRBD1	TRBV6-6	NA	CASNVQGSGYTF	TGTGCCAGCAACGTACAGGGGTCTGGCTACACCTTC
TRBJ1-2	NA	TRBV7-9	NA	CASSLADGIGYGYTF	TGTGCCAGCAGCTTGGCGGACGGGATAGGCTATGGCTACACCTTC
TRBJ2-1	TRBD1	TRBV5-8	NA	CASSRGLAEQFF	TGTGCCAGCAGCAGGGGGCTGGCTGAGCAGTTCTTC
TRBJ2-2	NA	TRBV7-9	few	CASSLGQAGELFF	TGTGCCAGCAGCTTAGGACAGGCCGGGGAGCTGTTTTTT
TRBJ2-7	NA	TRBV5-1	NA	CASSLDYEQYF	TGCGCCAGCAGCTTGGACTACGAGCAGTACTTC
TRBJ2-5	TRBD2	TRBV7-2	NA	CASSLGAGGQETQYF	TGTGCCAGCAGCTTAGGGGCGGGGGGCCAAGAGACCCAGTACTTC
TRBJ2-7	TRBD1	TRBV5-6	NA	CASSLTGGNYEQYF	TGTGCCAGCAGCTTAACAGGGGGGAACTACGAGCAGTACTTC
TRBJ1-4	NA	TRBV11-2	NA	CASTPNRNEKLFF	TGTGCCAGCACCCCGAACAGGAATGAAAAACTGTTTTTT
TRBJ2-7	TRBD2	TRBV18	NA	CASALGGTYEQYF	TGTGCCAGCGCCCTGGGGGGGACCTACGAGCAGTACTTC
TRBJ2-3	TRBD1	TRBV5-4	NA	CASSSGQGGTDTQYF	TGTGCCAGCAGCTCCGGACAGGGGGGGACAGATACGCAGTATTTT
TRBJ1-2	TRBD1	TRBV7-2	NA	CASSAGTEYGYTF	TGTGCCAGCAGCGCCGGGACAGAATATGGCTACACCTTC
TRBJ1-4	TRBD1	TRBV7-8	NA	CASSPRGLGEKLFF	TGTGCCAGCAGCCCAAGGGGGCTGGGGGAAAAACTGTTTTTT
TRBJ1-2	NA	TRBV7-9	few	CASSVLFGENGYTF	TGTGCCAGCAGCGTCCTGTTCGGGGAGAATGGCTACACCTTC
TRBJ1-3	TRBD1	TRBV15	once	CATSRGTGWENTIYF	TGTGCCACCAGCAGAGGGACAGGGTGGGAAAACACCATATATTTT
TRBJ1-2	NA	TRBV6-6	NA	CASSYSSRGADGYTF	TGTGCCAGCAGTTACTCGTCTCGGGGAGCAGATGGCTACACCTTC
TRBJ2-7	NA	TRBV5-5	NA	CASSFAHGVNYEQYF	TGTGCCAGCAGCTTCGCACATGGGGTAAACTACGAGCAGTACTTC
TRBJ2-2	TRBD1	TRBV5-1	NA	CASSFKRGQGGTGELFF	TGCGCCAGCAGCTTTAAGAGGGGACAGGGCGGAACCGGGGAGCTGTTTTTT
TRBJ1-1	NA	TRBV7-9	NA	CASSLSGMNTEAFF	TGTGCCAGCAGCCTTAGTGGTATGAACACTGAAGCTTTCTTT
TRBJ1-5	NA	TRBV6-5	NA	CASSDGTSRPQHF	TGTGCCAGTTCTGACGGGACGTCGCGGCCCCAGCATTTT
TRBJ1-6	NA	TRBV28	NA	CASSSPSGTTNSPLHF	TGTGCCAGCAGTTCCCCATCCGGGACGACTAATTCACCCCTCCACTTT
TRBJ1-5	NA	TRBV19	NA	CASSTQGWQPQHF	TGTGCCAGTAGTACCCAGGGTTGGCAGCCCCAGCATTTT
TRBJ2-3	TRBD1	TRBV11-2	NA	CASSLVNRGVTDTQYF	TGTGCCAGCAGCTTAGTCAACAGGGGGGTCACAGATACGCAGTATTTT
TRBJ1-1	NA	TRBV27	once	CASSFGPNTEAFF	TGTGCCAGCAGTTTTGGTCCGAACACTGAAGCTTTCTTT
TRBJ1-1	NA	TRBV28	NA	CASSRQKSFF	TGTGCCAGCAGCAGGCAGAAATCTTTCTTT
TRBJ2-7	NA	TRBV11-2	NA	CASSSLDRTYEQYF	TGTGCCAGCAGCTCCTTGGACAGAACCTACGAGCAGTACTTC
TRBJ2-1	TRBD1	TRBV7-3	once	CASSFYRGHNEQFF	TGTGCCAGCAGCTTTTACAGGGGGCATAATGAGCAGTTCTTC
TRBJ1-4	NA	TRBV14	few	CASSQEPGLNEKLFF	TGTGCCAGCAGCCAAGAACCAGGTCTTAATGAAAAACTGTTTTTT
TRBJ1-5	NA	TRBV5-5	few	CASSLSPGASQPQHF	TGTGCCAGCAGCTTGTCACCGGGGGCGAGTCAGCCCCAGCATTTT
TRBJ1-3	NA	TRBV9	NA	CASSVGAGLGGNTIYF	TGTGCCAGCAGCGTAGGTGCGGGGTTAGGAGGAAACACCATATATTTT
TRBJ2-7	NA	TRBV7-5	NA	CARSVPGQGFHYEQYF	TGTGCCAGAAGCGTCCCGGGACAGGGTTTCCACTACGAGCAGTACTTC
TRBJ2-5	NA	TRBV7-2	NA	CASSLVRAETQYF	TGTGCCAGCAGCTTAGTCAGGGCAGAGACCCAGTACTTC
TRBJ2-1	TRBD2	TRBV13	NA	CASSLTAGTSGMNEQFF	TGTGCCAGCAGCCTCACCGCCGGGACTAGCGGGATGAATGAGCAGTTCTTC
TRBJ1-2	TRBD1	TRBV27	NA	CASTRTGTNSGYTF	TGTGCCAGCACCCGGACAGGGACCAATTCCGGCTACACCTTC
TRBJ2-5	NA	TRBV10-1	NA	CASSESGGETQYF	TGCGCCAGCAGTGAGTCGGGGGGAGAGACCCAGTACTTC
TRBJ1-1	NA	TRBV18	NA	CASSLRVDTEAFF	TGTGCCAGCTCACTTCGGGTGGACACTGAAGCTTTCTTT
TRBJ1-2	NA	TRBV6-5	NA	CASSYSPFFGYGYTF	TGTGCCAGCAGTTACTCCCCTTTTTTTGGGTATGGCTACACCTTC
TRBJ1-2	NA	TRBV6-1	NA	CASSLSDRYGYTF	TGTGCCAGCAGCCTAAGCGACAGGTATGGCTACACCTTC